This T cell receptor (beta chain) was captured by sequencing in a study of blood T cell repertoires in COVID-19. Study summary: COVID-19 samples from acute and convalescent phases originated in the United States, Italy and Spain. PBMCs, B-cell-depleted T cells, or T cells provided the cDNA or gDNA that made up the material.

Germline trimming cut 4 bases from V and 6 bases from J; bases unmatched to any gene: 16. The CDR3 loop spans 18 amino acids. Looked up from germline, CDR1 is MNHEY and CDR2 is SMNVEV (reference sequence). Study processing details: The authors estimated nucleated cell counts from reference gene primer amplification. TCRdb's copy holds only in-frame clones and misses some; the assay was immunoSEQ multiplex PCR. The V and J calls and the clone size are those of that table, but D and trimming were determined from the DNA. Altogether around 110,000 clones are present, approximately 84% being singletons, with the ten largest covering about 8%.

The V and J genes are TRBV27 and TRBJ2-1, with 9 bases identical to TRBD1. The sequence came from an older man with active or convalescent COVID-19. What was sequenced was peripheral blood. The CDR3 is CASSSSSTRGTGRNEQFF. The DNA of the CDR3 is TGTGCCAGCAGTTCCAGTTCTACCCGCGGGACAGGGCGCAATGAGCAGTTCTTC.